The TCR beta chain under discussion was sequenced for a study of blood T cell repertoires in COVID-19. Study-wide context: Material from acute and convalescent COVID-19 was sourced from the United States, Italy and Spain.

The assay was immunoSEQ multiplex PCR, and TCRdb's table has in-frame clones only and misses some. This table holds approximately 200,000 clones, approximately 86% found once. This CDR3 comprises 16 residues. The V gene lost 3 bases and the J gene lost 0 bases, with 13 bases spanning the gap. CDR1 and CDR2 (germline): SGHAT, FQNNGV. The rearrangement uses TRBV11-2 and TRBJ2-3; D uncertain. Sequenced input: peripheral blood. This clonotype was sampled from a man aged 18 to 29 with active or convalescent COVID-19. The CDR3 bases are TGTGCCAGCAGCTTCAACCCTTTGACTAGCACAGATACGCAGTATTTT. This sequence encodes CASSFNPLTSTDTQYF.